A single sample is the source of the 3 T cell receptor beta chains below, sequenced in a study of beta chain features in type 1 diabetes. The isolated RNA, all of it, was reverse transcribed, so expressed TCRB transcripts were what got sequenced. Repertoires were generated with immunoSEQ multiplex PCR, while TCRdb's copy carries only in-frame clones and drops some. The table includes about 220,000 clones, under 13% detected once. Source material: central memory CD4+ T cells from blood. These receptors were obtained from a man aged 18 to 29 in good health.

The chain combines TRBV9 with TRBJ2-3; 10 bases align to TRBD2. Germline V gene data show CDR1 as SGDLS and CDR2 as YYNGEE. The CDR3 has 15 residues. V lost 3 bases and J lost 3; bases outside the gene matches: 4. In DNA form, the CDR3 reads TGTGCCAGCAGCGCTGCTAGCGGGAGTACAGATACGCAGTATTTT. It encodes CASSAASGSTDTQYF.

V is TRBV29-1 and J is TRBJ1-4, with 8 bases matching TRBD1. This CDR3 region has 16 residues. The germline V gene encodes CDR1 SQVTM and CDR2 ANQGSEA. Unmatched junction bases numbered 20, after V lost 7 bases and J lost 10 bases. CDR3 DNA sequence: TGCAGCGCTTACGACTTGACGAGGACAGGGAAGGCAAAACTGTTTTTT. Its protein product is CSAYDLTRTGKAKLFF.

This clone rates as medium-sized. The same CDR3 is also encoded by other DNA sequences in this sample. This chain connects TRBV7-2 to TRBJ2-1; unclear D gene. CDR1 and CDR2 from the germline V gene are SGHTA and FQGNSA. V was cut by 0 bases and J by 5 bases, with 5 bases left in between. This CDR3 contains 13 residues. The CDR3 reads CASSLAENNEQFF. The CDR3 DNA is TGTGCCAGCAGCTTAGCGGAGAACAATGAGCAGTTCTTC.